Below, one T cell receptor (beta chain) is given with its context. Plating of around 200,000 CFSE-labeled responder cells was done together with around 200,000 irradiated, violet-dye-labeled stimulator cells. Proliferating responders of the CD3+CD4+ and CD3+CD8+ phenotypes with low CFSE were sorted after the reaction. Measured with immunoSEQ multiplex PCR; TCRdb has only the in-frame clones, and not every one. The data hold approximately 23,000 clones, with approximately 40% observed a single time. The data are from a study of graft-versus-host responses after intestinal transplantation. Study-wide context: Recipients got multivisceral, liver-intestinal, or isolated intestinal transplants.

Trimming at V came to 6 bases and at J to 3 bases, leaving 6 bases not matched to a gene. The CDR3 runs to 15 residues. Germline CDR1 SGHAT, CDR2 FQNNGV. The sequence derives from a human patient who was an organ donor for intestinal transplantation. The J gene is TRBJ2-3, the V gene TRBV11-2, with 10 positions matching TRBD1. Sequencing was performed on alloreactive CD8+ T cells from a mixed lymphocyte reaction culture, taken before transplantation. This sample's subset: CFSE-low proliferating T cells sorted from roughly six-day pre-transplant mixed lymphocyte reaction (GvH or HvG direction). CDR3 sequence (DNA): TGTGCCAGCAGTTGGACAGGGGGATGGACAGATACGCAGTATTTT. Its translation is CASSWTGGWTDTQYF.